This T cell receptor beta chain came from a study of Ad26.COV2.S vaccination and SARS-CoV-2 variants. A word on this clone: Its target is not known.

Study-level results: Using TCR breadth and depth analyses may have led to underestimated total T cell responses. The breadth of spike-specific CD8+ and CD4+ T cell responses after vaccination was reportedly substantial.

Repertoires were generated with immunoSEQ multiplex PCR, while TCRdb's copy carries only in-frame clones and drops some. Of 240,000 or so clones in the sample, approximately 90% are singletons; the top ten hold about 10%. Treatment in this sample: roughly 18 received Ad26.COV2.S at low or high dose, single or two shots; 5 received placebo; per-sample allocation not given. The samples date from day 63 after the first vaccine or placebo injection. With V trimmed by 7 bases and J by 1 base, 5 bases remained unmatched. This CDR3 spans 15 amino acids. Germline values: CDR1 LNHDA, CDR2 SQIVND (reference sequence).

The clonotype originates from a person between 18 and 59 years old who received the Ad26.COV2.S COVID-19 vaccine or a placebo. The gene calls are TRBV19 and TRBJ1-5; 9 positions match TRBD1. Material: peripheral blood, obtained in a trial of Ad26.COV2.S vaccine versus placebo. The CDR3 bases are TGTGCCAGTACCGTGACAGGGGGGAGCAATCAGCCCCAGCATTTT. The encoded protein is CASTVTGGSNQPQHF.